What follows are 20 T cell receptor beta chains derived from one specimen sequenced in a study of siplizumab effects on memory and regulatory T cells. Clones were sequenced by immunoSEQ multiplex PCR, and TCRdb holds only the in-frame ones, with some missing. The sample lists 100,000 to 120,000 clones, more than 90% seen once, with 1.3% in the top ten. The source material was CD4+ T cells sorted from blood. The receptor source for this set is a human donor in good health.

The chain employs TRBV4-1 and TRBJ1-5; the D is unclear. V was shortened by 0 bases and J by 5 bases, with 5 bases between the two germline ends. The germline gives CDR1 MGHRA, CDR2 YSYEKL. This CDR3 is 13 amino acids long. CDR3 amino acids: CASSQDHYQPQHF. The CDR3 DNA reads TGCGCCAGCAGCCAAGACCATTATCAGCCCCAGCATTTT.

DNA for the CDR3: TGTGCCAGCAGCTTAGGGGGAGACACAGATACGCAGTATTTT. This translates into CASSLGGDTDTQYF. V usage is TRBV7-9 and J usage is TRBJ2-3, with a weak D call TRBD2 (5 bases). V was trimmed by 1 base and J by 2 bases, leaving 7 bases between them. The germline V gene has CDR1 SEHNR and CDR2 FQNEAQ (reference sequence). The CDR3 totals 14 residues.

The chain carries TRBV12-5 and TRBJ2-7; TRBD2 might be the D (6 bases). The CDR3 has 16 amino acids. Per germline, CDR1 LGHNT and CDR2 FRNRAP. V dropped 1 base and J dropped 4 bases, with 17 bases sitting between them. This CDR3 is CASGLALWRGRYEQYF. In DNA form, the CDR3 reads TGTGCTAGTGGTTTGGCACTTTGGAGGGGCCGATACGAGCAGTACTTC. The whole variable domain, filled in from reference TRBV12-5 and TRBJ2-7, reads DARVTQTPRHKVTEMGQEVTMRCQPILGHNTVFWYRQTMMQGLELLAYFRNRAPLDDSGMPKDRFSAEMPDATLATLKIQPSEPRDSAVYFCASGLALWRGRYEQYFGPGTRLTVT.

CDR3 in DNA: TGTGCCTGGAGTACAGAGACCCAGTACTTC. Translated: CAWSTETQYF. The chain recombines TRBV30 with TRBJ2-5; no clear D gene. CDR1 and CDR2 from the germline V gene are GTSNPN and SVGIG (reference sequence). The CDR3 sequence is 10 residues long. Trimming took off 2 bases at V and 4 bases at J, with 2 bases between the two ends. Complete variable domain (other parts from reference TRBV30 and TRBJ2-5): SQTIHQWPATLVQPVGSPLSLECTVEGTSNPNLYWYRQAAGRGLQLLFYSVGIGQISSEVPQNLSASRPQDRQFILSSKKLLLSDSGFYLCAWSTETQYFGPGTRLLVL.

V and J are TRBV5-4 and TRBJ1-2; possibly TRBD1 for D (5 bases). Germline V gene data show CDR1 as SGHNT and CDR2 as YYREEE (reference sequence). The CDR3 is made up of 13 amino acids. Trimming took off 4 bases at V and 4 bases at J, with 11 bases between the two ends. CDR3 protein: CASSPVQGYGYTF. DNA of the CDR3: TGTGCCAGCAGCCCCGTGCAGGGCTATGGCTACACCTTC.

The chain uses TRBV28 and TRBJ2-6, with D perhaps TRBD2 (6 bases). The CDR3 is made up of 18 amino acids. Germline V gives CDR1 MDHEN, CDR2 SYDVKM. The ends were cut back, 10 bases at V and 2 bases at J, with 24 bases in the middle. The chain's CDR3 is CATIGPAGSFTGANVLTF. CDR3 bases: TGTGCCACCATAGGACCCGCCGGGAGCTTTACTGGGGCCAACGTCCTGACTTTC.

This chain links TRBV6-5 with TRBJ1-3; the D is unclear. V lost 8 bases and J 0 bases, leaving 5 bases between the germline ends. CDR1 and CDR2 from the germline V gene are MNHEY and SVGAGI. There are 12 residues in the CDR3. CDR3 in amino acids: CASGSSGNTIYF. In nucleotides, the CDR3 is TGTGCCAGCGGTAGCTCTGGAAACACCATATATTTT.

The rearrangement uses TRBV6-5 and TRBJ1-3, with D possibly TRBD1 on 6 matching bases. Germline assignment: CDR1 MNHEY and CDR2 SVGAGI. V was shortened by 0 bases and J by 2 bases, with 11 bases between the two germline ends. The CDR3 loop spans 16 amino acids. The DNA of the CDR3 is TGTGCCAGCAGTTACTCCGAACACAGGGCTGGAAACACCATATATTTT. Protein sequence: CASSYSEHRAGNTIYF.

This clone appeared a few times. The chain employs TRBV6-5 and TRBJ1-1; D is unclear. V was cut by 7 bases and J by 4 bases, with 16 bases left in between. Looked up from germline, CDR1 is MNHEY and CDR2 is SVGAGI. This CDR3 spans 14 amino acids. CDR3 sequence: CASITALGSTEAFF. In nucleotides, the CDR3 is TGTGCCAGCATAACTGCTTTGGGGAGCACTGAAGCTTTCTTT.

The V call is TRBV28, the J call TRBJ1-5; D may be TRBD1 (6 bases). The germline V and J ends were trimmed by 7 bases and 6 bases, with 16 bases remaining between them. Germline CDR1 and CDR2: MDHEN and SYDVKM. The CDR3 totals 14 residues. For the CDR3, the DNA is TGTGCCAGCACGATCGGAGGGGGGCTTCAGCCCCAGCATTTT. It yields the protein CASTIGGGLQPQHF.

This rearrangement joins TRBV6-1 to TRBJ2-5; D is undetermined. Trimming removed 3 bases at V and 4 bases at J, with 6 bases between. This CDR3 is 12 amino acids long. Germline CDR1 and CDR2: MNHNS and SASEGT. The DNA of the CDR3 is TGTGCCAGCAGTGAGTTCGGAGAGACCCAGTACTTC. It encodes CASSEFGETQYF.

The chain has TRBV29-1 and TRBJ2-2; 11 nucleotides line up with TRBD2. Trimming removed 6 bases from V and 6 bases from J; junction bases left unmatched: 9. Germline lookup yields CDR1 SQVTM and CDR2 ANQGSEA. The CDR3 consists of 15 residues. The CDR3 is CSVQLLAGDAGELFF. The CDR3 coding sequence is TGCAGCGTCCAACTACTAGCGGGAGACGCCGGGGAGCTGTTTTTT.

This clone was recorded only once. The gene calls are TRBV7-9 and TRBJ2-2; TRBD2 aligns across 9 bases. The CDR3 has 15 amino acids. CDR1 and CDR2 from the germline V gene are SEHNR and FQNEAQ (reference sequence). V lost 0 bases and J lost 6; bases outside the gene matches: 2. This chain's CDR3 is CASSLASGRSGELFF. The CDR3 DNA follows: TGTGCCAGCAGCTTAGCTAGCGGGAGATCCGGGGAGCTGTTTTTT.

The rearrangement uses TRBV9 and TRBJ2-2; TRBD2 might be the D (6 bases). Germline V CDR1 and CDR2: SGDLS, YYNGEE. Trimming cost V 0 bases and J 0 bases, with 9 bases left between them. The CDR3 totals 16 residues. As DNA, the CDR3 is TGTGCCAGCAGCGTAGCTACGGGGGCGAACACCGGGGAGCTGTTTTTT. Translation: CASSVATGANTGELFF.

The CDR3 here is CASSSTGGRQPQHF. In DNA form, the CDR3 reads TGTGCCAGCAGCTCAACAGGGGGTCGGCAGCCCCAGCATTTT. The J gene is TRBJ1-5, the V gene TRBV6-6; 8 bases line up with TRBD1. Germline values: CDR1 MNHNY, CDR2 SVGAGI (reference sequence). V was pared by 6 bases and J by 7 bases, with 8 bases of the junction left unmatched. The CDR3 totals 14 residues.

This rearrangement joins TRBV30 to TRBJ1-1; possibly TRBD1 for D (6 bases). Germline CDR1 and CDR2: GTSNPN and SVGIG (reference sequence). V lost 5 bases, J lost 1 base, and 14 bases lay in between. The CDR3 is 14 amino acids. The CDR3: CAWDKGTRNTEAFF. CDR3 in DNA: TGTGCCTGGGACAAGGGGACACGGAACACTGAAGCTTTCTTT. Full variable domain (rest looked up from reference TRBV30 and TRBJ1-1): SQTIHQWPATLVQPVGSPLSLECTVEGTSNPNLYWYRQAAGRGLQLLFYSVGIGQISSEVPQNLSASRPQDRQFILSSKKLLLSDSGFYLCAWDKGTRNTEAFFGQGTRLTVV.

This chain's CDR3 is CASSLSRVYGYTF. The CDR3 nucleotides are TGTGCCAGCAGCTTAAGCAGGGTCTATGGCTACACCTTC. The rearrangement links TRBV7-2 to TRBJ1-2; D possibly corresponds to TRBD1 (5 bases). Trimming removed 2 bases from V and 4 bases from J, with 8 bases in between. Germline V gene sequence: CDR1 SGHTA, CDR2 FQGNSA. The CDR3 covers 13 residues.

This chain connects TRBV18 to TRBJ2-5; D gene ambiguous. The CDR3 runs to 14 residues. CDR1 and CDR2 (germline): KGHSH, LQKENI. The V and J ends lost 3 bases and 4 bases respectively, with 12 bases between them. The CDR3 nucleotides are TGTGCCAGCTCACCGGTACAGCAACCAGAGACCCAGTACTTC. Translation gives CASSPVQQPETQYF.

Written as DNA, the CDR3 is TGTGCCAGCAGGGATCCAGGGGGCGAGCAGTACTTC. This codes for CASRDPGGEQYF. The chain links TRBV6-1 to TRBJ2-7, with 7 bases matching TRBD1. The trim removed 6 bases at V and 6 bases at J, leaving 5 bases unmatched. This CDR3 region has 12 residues. Germline CDR1 reads MNHNS; CDR2 reads SASEGT.

Here the CDR3 DNA reads TGTGCCAGCAGCAACCGGGACAAGCGGGGGGGCTGGGGATACGAGCAGTACTTC. Translating gives CASSNRDKRGGWGYEQYF. V is TRBV21-1 and J is TRBJ2-7; the table's D call TRBD2 went unverified against the DNA. TRBV21-1 is given as a pseudogene. CDR3 length: 18 amino acids.